Following are 24 T cell receptor beta chains from one sample sequenced in a study of beta chain features in type 1 diabetes. Every isolated RNA sample was fully reverse transcribed, so sequencing captured expressed TCRB transcripts. The table came from immunoSEQ multiplex PCR; TCRdb's copy has only in-frame clones and leaves some out. This table holds around 280,000 clones, around 16% found once. These receptors are not linked to any known antigen. General study findings and limits: Type 1 diabetes patients had moderately but significantly shorter TCRB CDR3s in all four CD4+ subsets.

Sequencing was carried out using naive CD4+ T cells from blood. Receptors were obtained from a man between 18 and 29 years old with type 1 diabetes.

This chain joins TRBV4-1 and TRBJ2-3, with 11 bases aligning to TRBD2. Germline lookup yields CDR1 MGHRA and CDR2 YSYEKL. J lost 3 bases, V lost 0 bases, and 5 bases had no gene match. The CDR3 is made up of 17 amino acids. The CDR3 spells CASSQDIRLAGTDTQYF. CDR3 bases: TGCGCCAGCAGCCAAGATATCCGACTAGCGGGGACAGATACGCAGTATTTT.

In this sample, this clone turned up a few times. The chain couples TRBV27 to TRBJ2-2; D might be TRBD1 (5 bases). Germline CDR1 and CDR2: MNHEY and SMNVEV (reference sequence). This CDR3 has 17 amino acids. The V and J ends lost 3 bases and 1 base respectively, with 15 bases between them. This chain's CDR3 is CASSFPDRLMNTGELFF. DNA of the CDR3: TGTGCCAGCAGTTTCCCCGACAGACTCATGAACACCGGGGAGCTGTTTTTT.

This clone was counted between two and nine times. The rearrangement joins TRBV30 to TRBJ1-5; maybe TRBD1 (6 bases). The V and J ends lost 2 bases and 9 bases respectively, with 11 bases between them. The CDR3 loop spans 12 amino acids. Germline V CDR1 and CDR2: GTSNPN, SVGIG (reference sequence). The CDR3 sequence: CAWSPRGGPQHF. The CDR3 nucleotides read TGTGCCTGGAGTCCGAGGGGGGGGCCCCAGCATTTT.

The table lists this clone with a few counts. The rearrangement uses TRBV30 and TRBJ2-5; 10 nucleotides align to TRBD1. Germline V gene lookup returns CDR1 GTSNPN and CDR2 SVGIG (reference sequence). The CDR3 has 12 amino acids. Trimming removed 4 bases from V and 11 bases from J; junction bases left unmatched: 7. The CDR3 reads CAWIGQGGNQYF. In nucleotides, the CDR3 is TGTGCCTGGATCGGACAGGGGGGGAATCAGTACTTC.

The chain carries TRBV28 and TRBJ2-1, with D hard to call. Per germline, CDR1 MDHEN and CDR2 SYDVKM. This CDR3 spans 11 amino acids. Trimming removed 2 bases at V and 7 bases at J, with 3 bases between. The CDR3 is CASSLINEQFF. The CDR3 region has the DNA TGTGCCAGCAGTTTAATAAATGAGCAGTTCTTC.

V usage is TRBV19 and J usage is TRBJ2-3; a possible D gene is TRBD2 (6 bases). The CDR3 is made up of 14 amino acids. Trimming stripped 2 bases from V and 1 base from J, with 7 bases between. CDR1 and CDR2 from the germline V gene are LNHDA and SQIVND (reference sequence). CDR3: CASSIRRGTDTQYF. The CDR3 DNA sequence: TGTGCCAGTAGTATACGGAGGGGCACAGATACGCAGTATTTT.

This clone turned up a few times. This sequence joins TRBV6-6 and TRBJ1-6; D is ambiguous. V shed 6 bases and J shed 10 bases, with 10 bases lying between them. Germline lookup yields CDR1 MNHNY and CDR2 SVGAGI (reference sequence). This CDR3 has 12 amino acids. CDR3 nucleotide sequence: TGTGCCAGCAGCCTTTTGCGCTCACCCCTCCACTTT. It is translated as CASSLLRSPLHF.

The V gene is TRBV5-1, the J gene TRBJ1-1; D is perhaps TRBD1 (6 bases). This CDR3 has 15 amino acids. V lost 3 bases to trimming and J lost 3 bases, with 15 bases between them. Germline V gene sequence: CDR1 SGHRS, CDR2 YFSETQ. The CDR3 bases are TGCGCCAGCAGCTCCCTACAGGGAAGGGACACTGAAGCTTTCTTT. Amino acid sequence: CASSSLQGRDTEAFF.

Of note for this clone: The sample holds other DNA sequences that translate to the same CDR3. The rearrangement joins TRBV18 to TRBJ2-3; D may be TRBD2 (5 bases). This CDR3 is 13 amino acids long. Germline V gene data show CDR1 as KGHSH and CDR2 as LQKENI. Trimming took off 3 bases at V and 2 bases at J, with 6 bases between the two ends. CDR3 loop: CASSPRDTDTQYF. In nucleotides, the CDR3 is TGTGCCAGCTCACCTCGGGACACAGATACGCAGTATTTT.

This clone showed up just a few times. This chain links TRBV7-9 with TRBJ1-2; the match to TRBD1 covers 8 bases. This CDR3 is built from 14 residues. CDR1 and CDR2 (germline): SEHNR, FQNEAQ (reference sequence). Unmatched junction bases numbered 10, after V lost 6 bases and J lost 7 bases. CDR3 in DNA: TGTGCCAGCAGTCTGACAGGGGTCGGCTTTGGCTACACCTTC. Its protein product is CASSLTGVGFGYTF.

This clone came up a few times. This chain uses TRBV19 with TRBJ1-2; TRBD1 aligns across 10 bases. This CDR3 has 15 residues. After removal of 4 bases from V and 7 bases from J, the junction contained 9 bases not matched to a gene. CDR1 LNHDA and CDR2 SQIVND come from the germline V gene (reference sequence). The CDR3 loop reads CASSRRQGALRGYTF. CDR3 nucleotide sequence: TGTGCCAGTAGTAGACGACAGGGGGCCTTGCGTGGCTACACCTTC.

The chain joins TRBV9 to TRBJ1-1, with TRBD1 matching 7 bases. The CDR3 contains 14 residues. The junction had 3 bases not matched to a gene; V was cut back by 0 bases and J by 4 bases. From germline, CDR1 is SGDLS and CDR2 YYNGEE. CDR3 DNA: TGTGCCAGCAGCGTAGGCTACAGGGGCACTGAAGCTTTCTTT. This encodes CASSVGYRGTEAFF.

This clone has only a few counts. Distinct nucleotide sequences in the sample also encode this CDR3. The chain links TRBV20-1 to TRBJ1-5; no reliable D call. Per the germline V gene, CDR1 is DFQATT and CDR2 is SNEGSKA (reference sequence). The length of the CDR3 is 11 residues. The ends were cut back, 7 bases at V and 9 bases at J, with 13 bases in the middle. In DNA, the CDR3 is TGCAGTGTCGAGGGAGGCGGGCCCCAGCATTTT. It yields the protein CSVEGGGPQHF.

The rearrangement links TRBV7-9 to TRBJ2-4; a possible D gene is TRBD2 (5 bases). Germline V lookup: CDR1 SEHNR, CDR2 FQNEAQ (reference sequence). Trimming shortened V by 4 bases and J by 7 bases, and 23 bases separated the two germline ends. This CDR3 comprises 17 residues. The CDR3: CASSSSVSTGKWNIQYF. In DNA form, the CDR3 reads TGTGCCAGCAGCTCTTCCGTATCGACCGGGAAGTGGAACATTCAGTACTTC.

In its sample, this clone was seen a few times. Other DNA sequences in the sample encode the same CDR3. The chain joins TRBV30 to TRBJ1-5; 7 bases are shared with TRBD1. V shed 0 bases, J shed 7 bases, and the junction held 6 bases outside the gene matches. Germline V gene sequence: CDR1 GTSNPN, CDR2 SVGIG (reference sequence). The CDR3 runs to 14 residues. CDR3 DNA sequence: TGTGCCTGGAGTGTAAGAGGGGGCGGGCAGCCCCAGCATTTT. Its protein is CAWSVRGGGQPQHF.

This clone was seen more than once but under ten times. The chain is built from TRBV23-1 and TRBJ1-2; the D is unclear. TRBV23-1 is recorded as an ORF, its role being uncertain. The CDR3 has 13 residues. Trimming removed 0 bases from V and 9 bases from J, with 11 bases in between. CDR3 region: CASSQSGGACYTF. The CDR3 DNA reads TGCGCCAGCAGTCAATCAGGTGGAGCGTGCTACACCTTC.

The chain uses TRBV6-5 and TRBJ2-3, with 9 nucleotides matching TRBD2. Germline V lookup: CDR1 MNHEY, CDR2 SVGAGI. There are 14 residues in the CDR3. The V and J ends lost 8 bases and 3 bases, in that order; junction bases with no gene match: 6. The CDR3 spells CASSSSGGTDTQYF. CDR3 nucleotide sequence: TGTGCCAGCTCCTCCAGCGGGGGGACAGATACGCAGTATTTT.

This clone was found a few times. The chain couples TRBV5-1 to TRBJ2-3; TRBD1 agrees at 7 bases. V lost 4 bases to trimming and J lost 6 bases; unmatched junction nucleotides: 11. The CDR3 is 15 residues long. From germline, CDR1 is SGHRS and CDR2 YFSETQ. The CDR3 DNA is TGCGCCAGCAGCCGCCAGGGGACAGTACCTGATACGCAGTATTTT. Translated, it gives CASSRQGTVPDTQYF. Supplemented by reference TRBV5-1 and TRBJ2-3, the full variable domain reads KAGVTQTPRYLIKTRGQQVTLSCSPISGHRSVSWYQQTPGQGLQFLFEYFSETQRNKGNFPGRFSGRQFSNSRSEMNVSTLELGDSALYLCASSRQGTVPDTQYFGPGTRLTVL.

The table lists this clone with a few counts. The chain recombines TRBV29-1 with TRBJ2-6; 8 bases match TRBD1. This CDR3 comprises 18 residues. Per the germline V gene, CDR1 is SQVTM and CDR2 is ANQGSEA. V dropped 4 bases and J dropped 0; count of bases not matched to a gene: 11. Here the CDR3 DNA reads TGCAGCGTTGGGGGGCGTGACAGGGGCCCCTCTGGGGCCAACGTCCTGACTTTC. Translated: CSVGGRDRGPSGANVLTF.

The CDR3 here is CASSPIRVVSGANVLTF. The CDR3 DNA follows: TGTGCCAGCAGCCCGATCCGGGTCGTCTCTGGGGCCAACGTCCTGACTTTC. V and J are TRBV21-1 and TRBJ2-6; the D call TRBD2 from the table was never checked on the DNA. TRBV21-1 counts as a pseudogene. The CDR3 covers 17 residues.

The table lists this clone with a few counts. This chain links TRBV6-5 with TRBJ2-3; D might be TRBD2 (5 bases). This CDR3 spans 11 amino acids. The germline V gene has CDR1 MNHEY and CDR2 SVGAGI. V was trimmed by 4 bases and J by 9 bases, leaving 8 bases between them. CDR3 nucleotides: TGTGCCAGCAGTTTCAGCGGAACGCAGTATTTT. As protein: CASSFSGTQYF.

J is TRBJ2-3 and V is TRBV28; D ambiguous. The CDR3 sequence is 14 residues long. Germline CDR1 reads MDHEN; CDR2 reads SYDVKM. The ends were cut back, 5 bases at V and 3 bases at J, with 12 bases in the middle. Here the CDR3 DNA reads TGTGCCAGCAGTCCCTGGCCCCGAACAGATACGCAGTATTTT. This codes for CASSPWPRTDTQYF.

This clone was seen only a few times. The V gene is TRBV5-4, the J gene TRBJ2-3; 9 bases line up with TRBD1. The CDR3 extends over 15 amino acids. The V and J ends lost 5 bases and 0 bases, in that order; junction bases with no gene match: 4. Per germline, CDR1 SGHNT and CDR2 YYREEE (reference sequence). CDR3 in DNA: TGTGCCAGCAGAGCCGGGACAGGGAGCACAGATACGCAGTATTTT. It specifies CASRAGTGSTDTQYF. Together with reference TRBV5-4 and TRBJ2-3, the CDR3 gives the full variable domain: ETGVTQSPTHLIKTRGQQVTLRCSSQSGHNTVSWYQQALGQGPQFIFQYYREEENGRGNFPPRFSGLQFPNYSSELNVNALELDDSALYLCASRAGTGSTDTQYFGPGTRLTVL.

This clone was counted a few times. V gene TRBV7-6 combines with J gene TRBJ2-7, with TRBD1 matching 10 bases. In germline, CDR1 is SGHVS, CDR2 FNYEAQ. This CDR3 contains 14 residues. After removal of 5 bases from V and 2 bases from J, the junction contained 3 bases not matched to a gene. CDR3 residues: CASSPDRGAYEQYF. In DNA, the CDR3 is TGTGCCAGCAGCCCGGACAGGGGGGCCTACGAGCAGTACTTC.